This TCR beta chain was found in a study of neurological immune-mediated disorders. Germline V gene data show CDR1 as SGHRS and CDR2 as YFSETQ. Trimming at V came to 0 bases and at J to 8 bases, leaving 8 bases not matched to a gene. The CDR3 runs 16 residues. With regard to this clonotype: The antigen is undetermined. Because it lacks the conserved phenylalanine or tryptophan at the end, this CDR3 is likely a read error.

With 10-nucleotide random UMIs included, cDNA was synthesized by 5'RACE. Via MiXCR, TCRdb re-called the 5' RACE reads, giving one row per CDR3 protein. Altogether some 54,000 distinct CDR3 sequences are present, approximately 12% being singletons, with the ten largest covering less than 8.5%. General study points: The most TCR clonal expansion was seen in HTLV-1-associated myelopathy, and the least was seen in multiple sclerosis, which fell below healthy controls. Among expanded clones, no CDR3 amino acid sequences were shared across subjects, a pattern suggesting private repertoires in all groups.

Specified time point: longitudinal time-point 1 (baseline). PBMCs stored at -80 C, 2 million in total, were the source of the unsorted libraries. The chain recombines TRBV5-1 with TRBJ2-1, with 10 bases that match TRBD1. This sequence was found in a male donor with HTLV-1-associated myelopathy (HAM/TSP). Specimen: PBMCs. CDR3 sequence reads: CASSLGPGQGWDEQFL. CDR3 nucleotides: TGCGCCAGCAGCTTGGGTCCGGGACAGGGGTGGGATGAGCAGTTCTTA.